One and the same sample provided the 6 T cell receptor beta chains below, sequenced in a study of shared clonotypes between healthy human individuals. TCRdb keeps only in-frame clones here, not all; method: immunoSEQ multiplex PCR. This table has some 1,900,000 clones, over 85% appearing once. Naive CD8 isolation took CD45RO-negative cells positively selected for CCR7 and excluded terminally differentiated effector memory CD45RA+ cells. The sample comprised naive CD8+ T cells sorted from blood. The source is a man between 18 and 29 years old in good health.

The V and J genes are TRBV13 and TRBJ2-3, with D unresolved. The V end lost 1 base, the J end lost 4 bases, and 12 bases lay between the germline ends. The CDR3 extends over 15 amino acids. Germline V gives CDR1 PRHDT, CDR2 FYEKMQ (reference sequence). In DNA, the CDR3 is TGTGCCAGCAGCTTAGAGGGCCTCGCCGCAGATACGCAGTATTTT. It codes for CASSLEGLAADTQYF.

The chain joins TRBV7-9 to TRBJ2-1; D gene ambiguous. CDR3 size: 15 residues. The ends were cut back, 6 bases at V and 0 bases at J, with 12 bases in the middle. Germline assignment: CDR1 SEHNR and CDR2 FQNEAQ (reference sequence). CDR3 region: CASSTSRSSYNEQFF. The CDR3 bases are TGTGCCAGCAGTACAAGCAGGAGCTCCTACAATGAGCAGTTCTTC.

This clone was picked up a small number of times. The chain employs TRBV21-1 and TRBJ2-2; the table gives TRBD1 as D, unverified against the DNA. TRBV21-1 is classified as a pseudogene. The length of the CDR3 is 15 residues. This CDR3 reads CASSNPDMLTGELFF. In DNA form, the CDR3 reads TGTGCCAGCAGCAACCCGGACATGTTGACCGGGGAGCTGTTTTTT.

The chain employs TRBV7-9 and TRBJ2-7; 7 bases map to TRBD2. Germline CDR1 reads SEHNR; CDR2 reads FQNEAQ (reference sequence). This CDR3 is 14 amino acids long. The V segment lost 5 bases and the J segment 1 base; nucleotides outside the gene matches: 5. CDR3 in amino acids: CASSPERGSYEQYF. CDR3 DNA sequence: TGTGCCAGCAGCCCCGAGCGGGGATCCTACGAGCAGTACTTC.

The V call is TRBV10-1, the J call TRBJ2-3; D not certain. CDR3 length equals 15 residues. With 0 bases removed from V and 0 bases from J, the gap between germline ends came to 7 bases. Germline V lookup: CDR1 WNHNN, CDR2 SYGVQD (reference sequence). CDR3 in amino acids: CASSESVPSTDTQYF. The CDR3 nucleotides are TGCGCCAGCAGTGAGTCGGTTCCTAGCACAGATACGCAGTATTTT.

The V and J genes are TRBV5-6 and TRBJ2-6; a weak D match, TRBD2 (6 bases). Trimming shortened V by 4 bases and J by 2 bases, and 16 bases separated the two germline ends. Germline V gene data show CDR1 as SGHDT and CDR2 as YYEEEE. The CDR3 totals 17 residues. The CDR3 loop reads CASSTRLGDTGANVLTF. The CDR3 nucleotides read TGTGCCAGCAGCACAAGACTAGGGGATACTGGGGCCAACGTCCTGACTTTC.